This is a list of T cell receptor beta chains from one sample in a study of shared clonotypes between healthy human individuals. Some clones are missing from TCRdb's copy, which holds only in-frame ones; the method was immunoSEQ multiplex PCR. The sample has 500,000 to 550,000 clones, around 95% seen once. Sequenced sample: naive CD4+ T cells sorted from blood. These receptors were obtained from a woman aged 25 to 39 in good health. CDR3s include the opening cysteine and the closing phenylalanine or tryptophan. Each record gives: V gene, CDR3 length, D gene, J gene, clone size, CDR3 DNA, CDR3 protein. A D gene is named only where the DNA matches it firmly. A row's size may be missing; if present it is once, few, many or a size class.

TRBV28	12	-	TRBJ1-1	-	TGTGCCAGCAGCCTTACGAACACTGAAGCTTTCTTT	CASSLTNTEAFF
TRBV11-2	15	-	TRBJ2-7	once	TGTGCCAGCAGCCGGGTATCCGGGTCAATCTACGAGCAGTACTTC	CASSRVSGSIYEQYF
TRBV5-1	14	TRBD2	TRBJ2-7	-	TGCGCCAGCAGCTTGACTAGCGGGATGAAAGAGCAGTACTTC	CASSLTSGMKEQYF
TRBV6-1	17	-	TRBJ2-7	-	TGTGCCAGCAGTGAAGGGTTGGGGCAGGGTGTCCCCTACGAGCAGTACTTC	CASSEGLGQGVPYEQYF
TRBV5-1	15	-	TRBJ2-2	-	TGCGCCAGCAGCTTGGCCGGGATAAACACCGGGGAGCTGTTTTTT	CASSLAGINTGELFF
TRBV28	15	TRBD1	TRBJ1-4	-	TGTGCCAGCAGTATGCGCGGGACAGGGGGTGAAAAACTGTTTTTT	CASSMRGTGGEKLFF
TRBV7-8	17	TRBD2	TRBJ2-7	once	TGTGCCAGCAGCTTGCGGACTAGCGGGAGGTACTCCTACGAGCAGTACTTC	CASSLRTSGRYSYEQYF
TRBV6-6	14	TRBD1	TRBJ1-4	-	TGTGCCTCCTCCTCCGGGACAGTTAATGAAAAACTGTTTTTT	CASSSGTVNEKLFF
TRBV7-9	15	TRBD1	TRBJ2-5	-	TGTGCCAGCAGCCAGTACGGGGACAGCCAAGAGACCCAGTACTTC	CASSQYGDSQETQYF
TRBV10-1	13	-	TRBJ1-2	-	TGCGCCAGCAGTGAGTCAGCCTCCTATGGCTACACCTTC	CASSESASYGYTF
TRBV2	13	-	TRBJ1-5	-	TGTGCCAGCAGTGGCGGGGTGAGTCAGCCCCAGCATTTT	CASSGGVSQPQHF
TRBV11-3	13	-	TRBJ2-4	-	TGTGCCAGCAGCTCAGGCAGGGGAAACATTCAGTACTTC	CASSSGRGNIQYF
TRBV5-1	13	-	TRBJ2-5	-	TGCGCCAGCAGCTTGTACGGGGAAGAGACCCAGTACTTC	CASSLYGEETQYF
TRBV28	15	-	TRBJ2-3	-	TGTGCCAGCAGTTTAACAGGGACTCGGGCAGATACGCAGTATTTT	CASSLTGTRADTQYF
TRBV2	14	-	TRBJ1-5	-	TGTGCCAGCAGTGGAGCAGGGGGCAATCAGCCCCAGCATTTT	CASSGAGGNQPQHF
TRBV5-1	17	TRBD2	TRBJ2-3	-	TGCGCCAGCAGCCACAGAGGACTAGCGGACCTCACAGATACGCAGTATTTT	CASSHRGLADLTDTQYF
TRBV23-1	15	-	TRBJ2-2	-	TGCGCCAGCAGTCAAACAGGGCAGGTGGTCGGGGAGCTGTTTTTT	CASSQTGQVVGELFF
TRBV28	15	TRBD2	TRBJ2-2	-	TGTGCCAGCGGGGGTCCCACTAGCGGCACCGGGGAGCTGTTTTTT	CASGGPTSGTGELFF
TRBV27	14	TRBD2	TRBJ2-2	once	TGTGCCAGCAGAGCGGGAGGCGCGACCGGGGAGCTGTTTTTT	CASRAGGATGELFF
TRBV27	14	-	TRBJ1-5	-	TGTGCCAGCAGTTTATCGGCCGAGTGGCAGCCCCAGCATTTT	CASSLSAEWQPQHF
TRBV28	12	-	TRBJ2-3	once	TGTGCCAGCAGTTTAGTAGGGAATACGCAGTATTTT	CASSLVGNTQYF
TRBV5-8	14	TRBD1	TRBJ1-5	-	TGTGCCAGCAGCCACACAGGGGGCGGGCAGCCCCAGCATTTT	CASSHTGGGQPQHF
TRBV28	15	-	TRBJ1-5	-	TGTGCCAGCAGTCACCCTCAGGGACGAAATCAGCCCCAGCATTTT	CASSHPQGRNQPQHF
TRBV28	13	-	TRBJ2-1	-	TGTGCCAGCTCAGCTGCCACCTACAATGAGCAGTTCTTC	CASSAATYNEQFF
TRBV6-1	17	-	TRBJ1-5	-	TGTGCCAGCAGTGAAATGGTAAAGGCCCCGGGCAATCAGCCCCAGCATTTT	CASSEMVKAPGNQPQHF
TRBV30	13	-	TRBJ1-2	-	TGTGCCTGGAGTCAGCAGGCTAACTATGGCTACACCTTC	CAWSQQANYGYTF
TRBV5-4	15	TRBD2	TRBJ2-1	-	TGTGCCAGCAGCTTGGGACTAGCGGAGTACAATGAGCAGTTCTTC	CASSLGLAEYNEQFF
TRBV4-1	19	TRBD1	TRBJ1-4	-	TGCGCCAGCAGCCAAGGAACTCCGGGACAGGGGGCCGCTAATGAAAAACTGTTTTTT	CASSQGTPGQGAANEKLFF
TRBV1	21	-	TRBJ2-7	-	TGCACCAGCAGCCAAGGACCTCTCGGGACTAGCGAGAAGGGTAGCTCCTACGAGCAGTACTTC	CTSSQGPLGTSEKGSSYEQYF
TRBV7-9	11	-	TRBJ2-7	-	TGTGCCAGCAGCTCAGTCTACGAGCAGTACTTC	CASSSVYEQYF
TRBV2	13	-	TRBJ1-1	-	TGTGCCAGCAGTGCCCAGATGAACACTGAAGCTTTCTTT	CASSAQMNTEAFF
TRBV28	13	-	TRBJ2-7	-	TGTGCCAGCAGTTTACCAGGGTTGTACGAGCAGTACTTC	CASSLPGLYEQYF
TRBV18	16	-	TRBJ1-3	-	TGTGCCAGCTCACCATCGTACGACACCTCTGGAAACACCATATATTTT	CASSPSYDTSGNTIYF
TRBV6-6	15	-	TRBJ1-1	-	TGTGCCAGCAGTTACAGGGCTACGCGGGAAACTGAAGCTTTCTTT	CASSYRATRETEAFF
TRBV11-2	14	TRBD2	TRBJ2-7	-	TGTGCCAGCAGCTTAGCTAGCGGGGGCTACGAGCAGTACTTC	CASSLASGGYEQYF
TRBV4-1	14	TRBD2	TRBJ2-3	-	TGCGCCAGCAGCCAAGGCGGGAGGACAGATACGCAGTATTTT	CASSQGGRTDTQYF
TRBV29-1	12	-	TRBJ2-7	-	TGCAGCGTTGAAGACATCTCCTACGAGCAGTACTTC	CSVEDISYEQYF
TRBV15	14	-	TRBJ1-1	-	TGTGCCACCAGCAGAGATGGGGCGAGCACTGAAGCTTTCTTT	CATSRDGASTEAFF
TRBV28	15	-	TRBJ1-2	-	TGTGCCAGCAGCGGGGCGGCAGGGGCTAACTATGGCTACACCTTC	CASSGAAGANYGYTF
TRBV19	13	-	TRBJ1-4	once	TGTGCCAGTAGTACGGGACAAAATGAAAAACTGTTTTTT	CASSTGQNEKLFF
TRBV18	17	TRBD1	TRBJ2-7	-	TGTGCCAGCTCACCACCGAACTCCGGGACAGTCCCCTCCGAGCAGTACTTC	CASSPPNSGTVPSEQYF
TRBV10-2	14	TRBD1	TRBJ2-7	-	TGCGCCACCACCGTTCCGGGACAGGGGGGCGAGCAGTACTTC	CATTVPGQGGEQYF
TRBV29-1	13	-	TRBJ1-1	-	TGCAGCGCCGTAGACCTTTCTAGGTGGGAGACTTTCTTT	CSAVDLSRWETFF
TRBV6-1	13	-	TRBJ2-3	-	TGTGCCAGCATTCGGGAGCGCTCAGATACGCAGTATTTT	CASIRERSDTQYF
TRBV5-1	14	-	TRBJ1-1	-	TGCGCCAGCAGCTTGCAGACAGGGAACACTGAAGCTTTCTTT	CASSLQTGNTEAFF